Below, 21 T cell receptor beta chains from the same sample are listed, as sequenced in a study of shared clonotypes between healthy human individuals. The method was immunoSEQ multiplex PCR; TCRdb's version includes in-frame clones alone and lacks a portion of them. The sample has hundreds of thousands of clones, almost 95% seen once. CD45RO negativity and positive selection for CCR7 defined naive CD8 cells, a population that excluded terminally differentiated effector memory CD45RA+ cells. Sequenced: naive CD8+ T cells sorted from blood. Source of these receptors: a young man in good health.

V usage is TRBV7-8 and J usage is TRBJ2-3; D may be TRBD1 or TRBD2 (6 bases each). Germline CDR1 is SGHVS and CDR2 is FQNEAQ. This CDR3 has 19 residues. V gave up 3 bases and J gave up 0 bases, with 22 bases separating them. The chain's CDR3 is CASSFWGAGRFTSTDTQYF. CDR3 bases: TGTGCCAGCAGCTTTTGGGGGGCGGGCAGATTCACTAGCACAGATACGCAGTATTTT.

This clone was picked up a small number of times. The same CDR3 also results from other DNA sequences found in this sample. V and J are TRBV28 and TRBJ2-7; D is possibly TRBD1 or TRBD2 (5 bases each). The CDR3 covers 12 residues. Looked up from germline, CDR1 is MDHEN and CDR2 is SYDVKM. V was pared by 5 bases and J by 4 bases, with 9 bases between. CDR3 protein: CASSGTVYEQYF. CDR3 DNA sequence: TGTGCCAGCAGTGGGACGGTTTACGAGCAGTACTTC. The full variable domain, with the rest looked up from reference TRBV28 and TRBJ2-7, is DVKVTQSSRYLVKRTGEKVFLECVQDMDHENMFWYRQDPGLGLRLIYFSYDVKMKEKGDIPEGYSVSREKKERFSLILESASTNQTSMYLCASSGTVYEQYFGPGTRLTVT.

The chain has TRBV27 and TRBJ2-3; D is ambiguous. This CDR3 spans 15 amino acids. CDR1 is MNHEY, CDR2 SMNVEV, per germline (reference sequence). The V end lost 5 bases, the J end lost 6 bases, and 18 bases lay between the germline ends. For the CDR3, the DNA is TGTGCCAGCAGTATAAAATTGGGCCCACCGGATACGCAGTATTTT. It yields the protein CASSIKLGPPDTQYF.

This clone was found a few times. The chain employs TRBV11-2 and TRBJ2-7; maybe TRBD1 (6 bases). The germline V gene encodes CDR1 SGHAT and CDR2 FQNNGV. The CDR3 covers 13 residues. V was clipped by 7 bases and J by 1 base, with 11 bases between them. CDR3 sequence: CASTRGRSYEQYF. DNA of the CDR3: TGTGCCAGCACCAGGGGCAGGTCCTACGAGCAGTACTTC. The entire variable domain, with the rest obtained from reference TRBV11-2 and TRBJ2-7, is as follows: EAGVAQSPRYKIIEKRQSVAFWCNPISGHATLYWYQQILGQGPKLLIQFQNNGVVDDSQLPKDRFSAERLKGVDSTLKIQPAKLEDSAVYLCASTRGRSYEQYFGPGTRLTVT.

The rearrangement uses TRBV15 and TRBJ1-5; D gene uncertain. This CDR3 is built from 13 residues. CDR1 is LNHNV and CDR2 is YYDKDF in the germline V gene (reference sequence). V dropped 5 bases and J dropped 3 bases, with 8 bases sitting between them. The CDR3 DNA follows: TGTGCCACCAGCGTGGGGAACAATCAGCCCCAGCATTTT. Encoded protein: CATSVGNNQPQHF.

J is TRBJ2-7 and V is TRBV11-2; D remains unclear. This CDR3 comprises 11 residues. Germline loops: CDR1 SGHAT, CDR2 FQNNGV. Between the trimmed V and J ends, which lost 2 bases and 6 bases, there was a span of 5 bases. CDR3 sequence reads: CASSLSPEQYF. The CDR3 DNA is TGTGCCAGCAGCTTATCCCCCGAGCAGTACTTC.

The chain joins TRBV5-8 to TRBJ2-1; 7 bases match TRBD1. Germline V gene sequence: CDR1 SGHTS, CDR2 YDEGEE. Unmatched junction bases numbered 9, after V lost 0 bases and J lost 3 bases. This CDR3 comprises 17 residues. CDR3 nucleotides: TGTGCCAGCAGCTTGGGGGGACAGATAGCAGGCTACAATGAGCAGTTCTTC. Its protein is CASSLGGQIAGYNEQFF.

The CDR3 reads CASSPSGFGTDTQYF. CDR3 DNA sequence: TGTGCCAGCAGCCCGTCAGGATTTGGGACAGATACGCAGTATTTT. The chain employs TRBV5-6 and TRBJ2-3; D not resolved. V gave up 4 bases and J gave up 3 bases, with 15 bases separating them. Germline values: CDR1 SGHDT, CDR2 YYEEEE. The CDR3 is 15 residues long.

This chain links TRBV7-9 with TRBJ2-7; perhaps D is TRBD1 or TRBD2 (5 bases each). V shed 6 bases and J shed 3 bases, with 18 bases lying between them. The CDR3 runs 15 residues. The germline V gene encodes CDR1 SEHNR and CDR2 FQNEAQ (reference sequence). CDR3 amino acids: CASSSRDAANYEQYF. The CDR3 nucleotides read TGTGCCAGCAGTTCCCGGGACGCTGCTAACTACGAGCAGTACTTC.

CDR3 sequence: CASSEAESEGKNIQYF. The CDR3 DNA sequence: TGTGCCAGCAGTGAAGCTGAAAGTGAAGGCAAAAACATTCAGTACTTC. This rearrangement joins TRBV2 to TRBJ2-4; D unclear. Germline CDR1 is SNHLY and CDR2 is FYNNEI. V was shortened by 0 bases and J by 3 bases, with 12 bases between the two germline ends. The CDR3 is 16 residues long. The whole variable domain, filled in from reference TRBV2 and TRBJ2-4, reads EPEVTQTPSHQVTQMGQEVILRCVPISNHLYFYWYRQILGQKVEFLVSFYNNEISEKSEIFDDQFSVERPDGSNFTLKIRSTKLEDSAMYFCASSEAESEGKNIQYFGAGTRLSVL.

This chain uses TRBV15 with TRBJ2-7; D possibly corresponds to TRBD1 (6 bases). Germline CDR1 and CDR2: LNHNV and YYDKDF (reference sequence). CDR3 length equals 15 residues. With 3 bases removed from V and 1 base from J, the gap between germline ends came to 13 bases. This CDR3 is CATSSSGVRSYEQYF. DNA for the CDR3: TGTGCCACCAGCAGCTCAGGGGTTAGATCCTACGAGCAGTACTTC.

This chain connects TRBV11-2 to TRBJ2-7; D uncertain. Germline values: CDR1 SGHAT, CDR2 FQNNGV. CDR3 length: 13 residues. With 5 bases removed from V and 3 bases from J, the gap between germline ends came to 11 bases. The CDR3 region is CASSPTTDYEQYF. CDR3 DNA: TGTGCCAGCAGCCCGACGACGGACTACGAGCAGTACTTC. The complete variable domain, with remaining parts taken from reference TRBV11-2 and TRBJ2-7, reads EAGVAQSPRYKIIEKRQSVAFWCNPISGHATLYWYQQILGQGPKLLIQFQNNGVVDDSQLPKDRFSAERLKGVDSTLKIQPAKLEDSAVYLCASSPTTDYEQYFGPGTRLTVT.

The chain employs TRBV29-1 and TRBJ1-2; D is ambiguous. Germline V gives CDR1 SQVTM, CDR2 ANQGSEA. Trimming cost V 7 bases and J 9 bases, with 15 bases left between them. The CDR3 extends over 11 amino acids. CDR3 in amino acids: CSGGSSTSYTF. Here the CDR3 DNA reads TGCAGCGGAGGTAGTTCGACAAGCTACACCTTC.

This chain joins TRBV6-1 and TRBJ2-1; no reliable D call. CDR3 size: 13 residues. V gave up 0 bases and J gave up 8 bases, with 8 bases separating them. CDR1 is MNHNS, CDR2 SASEGT, per germline. The CDR3 region is CASSEAPEHEQFF. DNA of the CDR3: TGTGCCAGCAGTGAAGCACCCGAGCATGAGCAGTTCTTC.

This rearrangement joins TRBV6-1 to TRBJ2-7, with 7 bases lining up with TRBD1. V dropped 6 bases and J dropped 4; count of bases not matched to a gene: 6. The CDR3 sequence is 13 residues long. CDR1 MNHNS and CDR2 SASEGT come from the germline V gene. The CDR3 nucleotides are TGTGCCAGCAGGTACAGGGGATTGTACGAGCAGTACTTC. This sequence encodes CASRYRGLYEQYF.

This sequence joins TRBV11-2 and TRBJ2-7, with 8 positions matching TRBD1. With 4 bases clipped from V and 5 bases from J, the junction kept 10 bases outside the gene matches. There are 15 residues in the CDR3. CDR1 SGHAT and CDR2 FQNNGV come from the germline V gene. The CDR3 is CASSYPDRGADEQYF. In DNA, the CDR3 is TGTGCCAGCAGCTATCCTGACAGGGGAGCCGACGAGCAGTACTTC.

V usage is TRBV11-3 and J usage is TRBJ2-1; 7 bases line up with TRBD1. This CDR3 has 14 residues. Per the germline V gene, CDR1 is SGHNT and CDR2 is YENEEA. Trimming took 5 bases from V and 8 from J; bases not matched to a gene: 9. CDR3 loop: CASSPPDRADEQFF. The CDR3 nucleotides are TGTGCCAGCAGCCCCCCCGACAGGGCTGATGAGCAGTTCTTC.

The rearrangement links TRBV10-1 to TRBJ1-3; the D is unclear. The CDR3 is made up of 16 amino acids. V shed 4 bases and J shed 2 bases, with 15 bases lying between them. Germline V gives CDR1 WNHNN, CDR2 SYGVQD (reference sequence). The CDR3 DNA is TGCGCCAGCAGTGTTGACCGCCTGGAGGCTGGAAACACCATATATTTT. Translating it yields CASSVDRLEAGNTIYF.

The chain's CDR3 is CASNSIYRGDLTDTQYF. CDR3 bases: TGTGCCAGCAACTCAATTTACAGGGGGGACCTCACAGATACGCAGTATTTT. J is TRBJ2-3 and V is TRBV5-5; TRBD1 matches at 8 bases. Losses at the gene ends were 6 bases for V and 2 bases for J; bases not matched to a gene: 14. Germline assignment: CDR1 SGHKS and CDR2 YYEKEE (reference sequence). This CDR3 comprises 17 residues.

V and J are TRBV19 and TRBJ2-7, with D possibly called TRBD1 or TRBD2 (5 bases each). CDR1 is LNHDA and CDR2 is SQIVND in the germline V gene (reference sequence). The CDR3 has 14 residues. Trimming left V 3 bases short and J 3 bases short, with 12 bases between. CDR3 in amino acids: CASSISGPDYEQYF. CDR3 DNA: TGTGCCAGTAGTATCTCGGGACCAGACTACGAGCAGTACTTC.

V gene TRBV29-1 combines with J gene TRBJ2-4; D may be TRBD1 (5 bases). Trimming removed 3 bases at V and 0 bases at J, with 12 bases between. Germline CDR1 and CDR2: SQVTM and ANQGSEA. This CDR3 has 15 amino acids. The CDR3 is CSVEFGHEAKNIQYF. CDR3 nucleotide sequence: TGCAGCGTTGAGTTCGGACACGAAGCCAAAAACATTCAGTACTTC.